The present entry profiles one T cell receptor beta chain with its context. The data are from a study of PD-L1 blockade in urothelial cancer. Every PCR was spiked with synthetic TCR analog templates. TCRdb's table, derived via immunoSEQ multiplex PCR, lists solely in-frame clones and lacks some. The data show around 33,000 clones, 75% to 85% seen once. Losses at the gene ends were 1 base for V and 3 bases for J; bases not matched to a gene: 13. This CDR3 region has 18 residues. Germline lookup yields CDR1 SGHTA and CDR2 FQGNSA. Time point in this sample: pretreatment peripheral blood. Patient sample counts ranged from 1 to 8, pretreatment and on-treatment.

The specimen was PBMCs, collected around atezolizumab (anti-PD-L1) treatment. The clonotype originates from a man aged 60 to 75 with urothelial cancer. The chain links TRBV7-2 to TRBJ2-3; the match to TRBD1 covers 7 bases. CDR3 amino acids: CASSLGVGPGGPTDTQYF. The CDR3, as DNA: TGTGCCAGCAGCTTAGGTGTGGGGCCAGGGGGTCCAACAGATACGCAGTATTTT.